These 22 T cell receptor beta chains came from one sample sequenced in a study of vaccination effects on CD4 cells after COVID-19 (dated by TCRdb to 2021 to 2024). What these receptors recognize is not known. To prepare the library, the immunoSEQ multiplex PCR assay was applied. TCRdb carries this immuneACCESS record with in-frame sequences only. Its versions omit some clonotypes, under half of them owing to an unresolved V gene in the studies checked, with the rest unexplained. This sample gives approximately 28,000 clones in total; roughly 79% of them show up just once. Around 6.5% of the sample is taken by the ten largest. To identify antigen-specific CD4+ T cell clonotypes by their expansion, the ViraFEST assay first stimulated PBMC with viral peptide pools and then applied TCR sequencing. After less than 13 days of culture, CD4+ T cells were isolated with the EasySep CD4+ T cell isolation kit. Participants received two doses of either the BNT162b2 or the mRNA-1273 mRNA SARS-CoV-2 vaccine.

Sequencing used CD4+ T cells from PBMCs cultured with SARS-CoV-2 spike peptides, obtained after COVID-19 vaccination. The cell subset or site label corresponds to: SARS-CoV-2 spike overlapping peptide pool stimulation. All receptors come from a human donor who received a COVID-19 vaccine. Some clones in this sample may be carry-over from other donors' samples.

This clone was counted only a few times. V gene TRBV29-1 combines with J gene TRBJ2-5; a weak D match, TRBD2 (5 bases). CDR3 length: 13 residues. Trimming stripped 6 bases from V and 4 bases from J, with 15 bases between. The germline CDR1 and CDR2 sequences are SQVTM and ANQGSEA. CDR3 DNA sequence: TGCAGCGTCGCCCGCCCGGGGTCAGAGACCCAGTACTTC. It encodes CSVARPGSETQYF.

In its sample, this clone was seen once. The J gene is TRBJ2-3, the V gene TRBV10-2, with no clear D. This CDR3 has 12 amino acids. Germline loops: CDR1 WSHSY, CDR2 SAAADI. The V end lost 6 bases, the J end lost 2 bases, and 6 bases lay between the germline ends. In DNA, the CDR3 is TGCGCCAGCAGCCTCACCACAGATACGCAGTATTTT. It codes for CASSLTTDTQYF.

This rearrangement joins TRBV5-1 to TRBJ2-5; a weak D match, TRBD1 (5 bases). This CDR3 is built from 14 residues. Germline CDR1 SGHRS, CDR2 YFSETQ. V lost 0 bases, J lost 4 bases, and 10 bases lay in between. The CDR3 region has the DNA TGCGCCAGCAGCTTGGTGGCAGGGCTAGAGACCCAGTACTTC. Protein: CASSLVAGLETQYF.

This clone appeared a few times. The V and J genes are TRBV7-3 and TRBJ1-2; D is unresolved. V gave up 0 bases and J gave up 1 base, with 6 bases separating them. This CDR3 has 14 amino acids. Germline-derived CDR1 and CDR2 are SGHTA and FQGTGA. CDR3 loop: CASSLTGSNYGYTF. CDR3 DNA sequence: TGTGCCAGCAGCTTAACGGGTAGTAACTATGGCTACACCTTC.

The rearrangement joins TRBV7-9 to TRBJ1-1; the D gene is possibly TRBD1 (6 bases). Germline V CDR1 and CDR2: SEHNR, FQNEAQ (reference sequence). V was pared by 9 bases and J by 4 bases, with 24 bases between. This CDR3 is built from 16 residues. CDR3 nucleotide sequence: TGTGCCAGTAATCCCGTACTGGGGGCATGGAGCACTGAAGCTTTCTTT. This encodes CASNPVLGAWSTEAFF.

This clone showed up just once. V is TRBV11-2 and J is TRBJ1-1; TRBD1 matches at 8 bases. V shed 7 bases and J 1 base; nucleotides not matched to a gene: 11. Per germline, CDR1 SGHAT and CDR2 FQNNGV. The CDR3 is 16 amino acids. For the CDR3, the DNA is TGTGCCAGCACCTCTAATCCAGGGGGCGCGAACACTGAAGCTTTCTTT. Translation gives CASTSNPGGANTEAFF.

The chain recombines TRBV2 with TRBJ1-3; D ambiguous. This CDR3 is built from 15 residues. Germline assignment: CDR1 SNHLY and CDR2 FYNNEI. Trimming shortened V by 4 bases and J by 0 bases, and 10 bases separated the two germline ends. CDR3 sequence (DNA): TGTGCCAGCAGTGGGCAGCCTATCTCTGGAAACACCATATATTTT. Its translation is CASSGQPISGNTIYF.

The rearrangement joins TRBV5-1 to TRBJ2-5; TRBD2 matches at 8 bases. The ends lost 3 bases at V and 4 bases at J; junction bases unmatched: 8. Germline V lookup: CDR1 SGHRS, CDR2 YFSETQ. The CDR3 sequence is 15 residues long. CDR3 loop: CASSSTSGGLETQYF. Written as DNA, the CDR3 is TGCGCCAGCAGCTCCACCTCGGGGGGGCTAGAGACCCAGTACTTC.

This CDR3 is CASSATTGVGNTIYF. As DNA, the CDR3 is TGTGCCAGCAGCGCCACGACAGGGGTAGGAAACACCATATATTTT. V usage is TRBV5-5 and J usage is TRBJ1-3; TRBD1 matches at 8 bases. V trimming: 4 bases; J trimming: 4 bases; junction bases outside the gene matches: 7. Germline CDR1 is SGHKS and CDR2 is YYEKEE (reference sequence). CDR3 length equals 15 residues.

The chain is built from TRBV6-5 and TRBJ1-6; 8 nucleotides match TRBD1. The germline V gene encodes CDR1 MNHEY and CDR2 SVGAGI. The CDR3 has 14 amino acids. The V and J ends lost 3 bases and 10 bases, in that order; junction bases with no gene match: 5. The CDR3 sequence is CASSYGTGPSPLHF. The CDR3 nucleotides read TGTGCCAGCAGTTATGGGACAGGCCCCTCACCCCTCCACTTT.

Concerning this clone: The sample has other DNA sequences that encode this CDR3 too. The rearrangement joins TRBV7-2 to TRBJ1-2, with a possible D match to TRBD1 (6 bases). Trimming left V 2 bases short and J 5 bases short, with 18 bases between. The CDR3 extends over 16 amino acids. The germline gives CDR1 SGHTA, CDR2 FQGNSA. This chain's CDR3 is CASSLFVADSAYGYTF. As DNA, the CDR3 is TGTGCCAGCAGCTTATTTGTAGCGGACAGTGCTTATGGCTACACCTTC.

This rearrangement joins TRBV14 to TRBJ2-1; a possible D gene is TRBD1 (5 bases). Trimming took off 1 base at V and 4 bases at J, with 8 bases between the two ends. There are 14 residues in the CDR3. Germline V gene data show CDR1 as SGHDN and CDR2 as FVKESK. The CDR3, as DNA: TGTGCCAGCAGCCAAGCTAGGGGATACAATGAGCAGTTCTTC. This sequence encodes CASSQARGYNEQFF. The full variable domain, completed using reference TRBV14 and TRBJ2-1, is EAGVTQFPSHSVIEKGQTVTLRCDPISGHDNLYWYRRVMGKEIKFLLHFVKESKQDESGMPNNRFLAERTGGTYSTLKVQPAELEDSGVYFCASSQARGYNEQFFGPGTRLTVL.

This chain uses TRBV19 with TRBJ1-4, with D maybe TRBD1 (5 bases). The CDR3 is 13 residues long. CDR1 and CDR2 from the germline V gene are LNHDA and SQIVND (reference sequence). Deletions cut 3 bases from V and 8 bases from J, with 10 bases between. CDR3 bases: TGTGCCAGTAGTATCCGGGGCGAAGAAAAACTGTTTTTT. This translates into CASSIRGEEKLFF.

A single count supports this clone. DNA of the CDR3: TGTGCCAGCAGACGACGAACCGGGGAGCTGTTTTTT. Its translation: CASRRRTGELFF. The V and J genes are TRBV12-3 or TRBV12-4 and TRBJ2-2; D gene ambiguous. The CDR3 length is 12 residues. V was cut by 6 bases and J by 5 bases, with 7 bases left in between.

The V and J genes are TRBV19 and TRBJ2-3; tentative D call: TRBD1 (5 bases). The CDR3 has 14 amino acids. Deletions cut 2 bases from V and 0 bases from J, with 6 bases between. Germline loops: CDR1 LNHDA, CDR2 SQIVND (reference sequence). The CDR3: CASSIRQSTDTQYF. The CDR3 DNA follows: TGTGCCAGTAGTATACGACAGAGCACAGATACGCAGTATTTT.

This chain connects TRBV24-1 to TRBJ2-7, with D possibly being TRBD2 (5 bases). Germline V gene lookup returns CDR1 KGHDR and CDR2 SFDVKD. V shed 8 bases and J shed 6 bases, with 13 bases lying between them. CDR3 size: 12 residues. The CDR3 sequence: CATTLTRGEQYV. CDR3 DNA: TGTGCCACCACCCTTACTCGGGGCGAGCAGTACGTC.

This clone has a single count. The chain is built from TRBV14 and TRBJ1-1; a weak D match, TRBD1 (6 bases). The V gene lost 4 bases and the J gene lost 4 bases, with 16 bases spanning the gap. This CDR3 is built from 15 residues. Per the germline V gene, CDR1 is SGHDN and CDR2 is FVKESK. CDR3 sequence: CASSPFNRVITEAFF. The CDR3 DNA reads TGTGCCAGCAGCCCCTTTAACAGGGTAATCACTGAAGCTTTCTTT.

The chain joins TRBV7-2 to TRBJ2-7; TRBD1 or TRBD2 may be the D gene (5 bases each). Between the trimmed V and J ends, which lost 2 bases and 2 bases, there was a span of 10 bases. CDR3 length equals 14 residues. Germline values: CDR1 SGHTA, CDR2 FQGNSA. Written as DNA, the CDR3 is TGTGCCAGCAGCTTACAACCGGGACCCTACGAGCAGTACGTC. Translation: CASSLQPGPYEQYV.

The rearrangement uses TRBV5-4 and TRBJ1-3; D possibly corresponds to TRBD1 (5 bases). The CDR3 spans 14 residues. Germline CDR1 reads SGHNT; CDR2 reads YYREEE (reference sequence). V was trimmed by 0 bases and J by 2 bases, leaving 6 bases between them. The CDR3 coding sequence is TGTGCCAGCAGCTTGGGAGGGGCTGGAAACACCATATATTTT. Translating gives CASSLGGAGNTIYF.

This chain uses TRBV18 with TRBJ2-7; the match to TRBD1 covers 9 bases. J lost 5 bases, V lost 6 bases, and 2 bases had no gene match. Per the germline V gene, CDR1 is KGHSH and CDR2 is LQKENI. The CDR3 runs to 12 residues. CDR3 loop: CASSRQGDEQYV. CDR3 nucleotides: TGTGCCAGCTCTCGACAGGGGGACGAGCAGTACGTC.

The CDR3 loop is CASRQPGQGNQPQHF. The CDR3 DNA reads as TGTGCCAGTAGGCAACCGGGACAGGGGAATCAGCCCCAGCATTTT. V is TRBV19 and J is TRBJ1-5; 10 nucleotides match TRBD1. V lost 6 bases to trimming and J lost 4 bases; unmatched junction nucleotides: 6. This CDR3 spans 15 amino acids. Germline V gene sequence: CDR1 LNHDA, CDR2 SQIVND (reference sequence).

In DNA, the CDR3 is TGTGCCTGGAGCGCACCCATCCCGCCTAATTACTATGGCTACACCTTC. It is translated as CAWSAPIPPNYYGYTF. This sequence joins TRBV30 and TRBJ1-2; D not certain. CDR3 length: 16 amino acids. V dropped 3 bases and J dropped 3 bases, with 20 bases sitting between them. CDR1 is GTSNPN, CDR2 SVGIG, per germline (reference sequence).